These T cell receptor beta chains were read from a single sample in a study of shared clonotypes between healthy human individuals. Clones were sequenced by immunoSEQ multiplex PCR, and TCRdb holds only the in-frame ones, with some missing. The sample records roughly 1,000,000 clones, roughly 74% being singletons. The sequenced material came from memory CD4+ T cells from PBMCs. The receptors come from a man aged 18 to 30 in good health. Some clones in this sample may be carry-over from other donors' samples. CDR3s include the opening cysteine and the closing phenylalanine or tryptophan. D genes are given only for firm matches. Some rows mark clone size as missing; the rest say once, few, many or name a class of expanded clone.

TRBV6-5	TRBJ2-4	-	-	TGTGCCAGCAGCCGTCGACAACCACCCAACATTCAGTACTTC	CASSRRQPPNIQYF
TRBV6-4	TRBJ2-3	TRBD2	-	TGTGCCAGCAGTGGGTCCGCCAGCGGGAAGAGAGGAGGAGATACGCAGTATTTT	CASSGSASGKRGGDTQYF
TRBV5-4	TRBJ2-1	-	-	TGTGCCAGCAGTCATCCCAGCCGTTTCAATGAGCAGTTCTTC	CASSHPSRFNEQFF
TRBV14	TRBJ2-7	-	-	TGTGCCAGCGAACAATCTAGGGGTAGCGAGCAGTACTTC	CASEQSRGSEQYF
TRBV7-9	TRBJ1-4	-	-	TGTGCCAGCAGTCTAGGAACATCGAATGAAAAACTGTTTTTT	CASSLGTSNEKLFF
TRBV2	TRBJ2-1	-	-	TGTGCCAGCAGGGGCAGGATACTCTACAATGAGCAGTTCTTC	CASRGRILYNEQFF
TRBV7-3	TRBJ2-7	TRBD1	-	TGTGCCAGCAGCTTAAACAGGGGGGTCCCCTACGAGCAGTACTTC	CASSLNRGVPYEQYF
TRBV5-4	TRBJ2-2	TRBD2	-	TGTGCCAGCAGCTTTACTAGCGGAAGCACCGGGGAGCTGTTTTTT	CASSFTSGSTGELFF
TRBV7-2	TRBJ2-4	TRBD1	-	TGTGCCAGCAGCCCGAACGGGGACAGGCTGGCCATTCAGTACTTC	CASSPNGDRLAIQYF
TRBV19	TRBJ2-3	-	-	TGTGCCAGTAGTAGATCTAGCACAGATACGCAGTATTTT	CASSRSSTDTQYF
TRBV5-5	TRBJ1-2	-	few	TGTGCCAGCAGCCCTCAGATGTTCTATGGCTACACCTTC	CASSPQMFYGYTF
TRBV7-3	TRBJ2-2	-	-	TGTGCCAGCAGCTTTAAGGAAAACACCGGGGAGCTGTTTTTT	CASSFKENTGELFF
TRBV18	TRBJ2-7	-	-	TGTGCCAGCTCACCTCAGGGGGGTTATAACTTGGACGAGCAGTACTTC	CASSPQGGYNLDEQYF
TRBV6-5	TRBJ2-7	TRBD2	-	TGTGCCACCAGCGGGACTAGCGGCCCCTACGAGCAGTACTTC	CATSGTSGPYEQYF
TRBV18	TRBJ2-4	-	-	TGTGCCAGCTCACCGAAGGAGGGCACCGACATTCAGTACTTC	CASSPKEGTDIQYF
TRBV27	TRBJ2-5	TRBD2	-	TGTGCCAGCAGCCGGACTAGCGGGACCACCTATGAGACCCAGTACTTC	CASSRTSGTTYETQYF
TRBV5-6	TRBJ2-5	-	-	TGTGCCAGCAGCCCAGGACCCCAAGAGACCCAGTACTTC	CASSPGPQETQYF
TRBV10-3	TRBJ1-1	TRBD1	-	TGTGCCATCAGGCTACAGGGGAAAGGCACTGAAGCTTTCTTT	CAIRLQGKGTEAFF